Following are 27 T cell receptor beta chains from one sample sequenced in a study of blood T cell repertoires in COVID-19. Clones were sequenced by immunoSEQ multiplex PCR, and TCRdb holds only the in-frame ones, with some missing. Of roughly 450,000 clones listed, about 90% are singletons. The sample was PBMCs or T cells enriched from blood (not recorded which). The receptors here all came from a young man who had recovered from COVID-19.

The chain carries TRBV2 and TRBJ1-1; 8 bases agree with TRBD1. Germline assignment: CDR1 SNHLY and CDR2 FYNNEI. The CDR3 length is 14 residues. The V gene end was trimmed by 5 bases and the J gene end by 5 bases; junction bases not matched to a gene: 7. CDR3 in amino acids: CASSSGQGRTEAFF. The DNA of the CDR3 is TGTGCCAGCAGTTCCGGACAGGGCAGAACTGAAGCTTTCTTT.

The rearrangement links TRBV3-1 (or the pseudogene TRBV3-2) to TRBJ1-1; D unresolved. The CDR3 contains 12 residues. V lost 5 bases to trimming and J lost 1 base, with 5 bases between them. Germline values: CDR1 LGHDT, CDR2 YNNKEL (reference sequence). CDR3 sequence reads: CASSYRNTEAFF. The CDR3 nucleotides read TGTGCCAGCAGCTACAGGAACACTGAAGCTTTCTTT.

The CDR3 region has the DNA TGTGCCAGTAATCCACAGGACCTTAGCAATCAGCCCCAGCATTTT. This translates into CASNPQDLSNQPQHF. The V and J genes are TRBV19 and TRBJ1-5; D is possibly TRBD1 (5 bases). This CDR3 is 15 amino acids long. Germline values: CDR1 LNHDA, CDR2 SQIVND (reference sequence). V lost 7 bases, J lost 0 bases, and 13 bases lay in between.

The J gene is TRBJ2-7, the V gene TRBV7-8; D is unclear. Trimming took off 5 bases at V and 0 bases at J, with 8 bases between the two ends. The germline CDR1 and CDR2 sequences are SGHVS and FQNEAQ. This CDR3 region has 13 residues. This CDR3 is CASSPFGSYEQYF. For the CDR3, the DNA is TGTGCCAGCAGCCCCTTCGGCTCCTACGAGCAGTACTTC.

The chain recombines TRBV7-9 with TRBJ2-3; 10 bases agree with TRBD1. CDR1 SEHNR and CDR2 FQNEAQ come from the germline V gene (reference sequence). The CDR3 is 16 amino acids. Trimming cost V 4 bases and J 6 bases; bases outside gene matches: 10. The CDR3: CASSSPGTGEYDTQYF. The CDR3 DNA reads TGTGCCAGCAGCTCCCCCGGGACAGGGGAGTATGATACGCAGTATTTT.

The V gene is TRBV14, the J gene TRBJ2-2; D not certain. V lost 1 base and J 3 bases, leaving 24 bases between the germline ends. The CDR3 loop spans 20 amino acids. Germline lookup yields CDR1 SGHDN and CDR2 FVKESK. The CDR3 bases are TGTGCCAGCAGCCAAGGGCCCCCCCCCTCCAGAAACCGGGACACCGGGGAGCTGTTTTTT. Amino acid sequence: CASSQGPPPSRNRDTGELFF.

V and J are TRBV30 and TRBJ2-1; TRBD1 matches 9 bases. The CDR3 runs 11 residues. The germline V gene encodes CDR1 GTSNPN and CDR2 SVGIG (reference sequence). Trimming at V came to 6 bases and at J to 12 bases, leaving 6 bases not matched to a gene. The CDR3 loop is CACGTGLSQFF. For the CDR3, the DNA is TGTGCCTGTGGGACAGGGCTTTCGCAGTTCTTC.

The rearrangement links TRBV7-3 to TRBJ1-1, with 9 bases lining up with TRBD1. J lost 5 bases, V lost 5 bases, and 9 bases had no gene match. Germline V gives CDR1 SGHTA, CDR2 FQGTGA. The CDR3 has 15 residues. In nucleotides, the CDR3 is TGTGCCAGCAGCCCCACGGGACAGGGAGGGACTGAAGCTTTCTTT. It is translated as CASSPTGQGGTEAFF.

V and J are TRBV2 and TRBJ2-7; no reliable D call. The CDR3 spans 13 residues. Germline V lookup: CDR1 SNHLY, CDR2 FYNNEI. V was shortened by 6 bases and J by 7 bases, with 16 bases between the two germline ends. The CDR3 bases are TGTGCCAGCAGACCCACAGACCGTTGGGAGCAGTACTTC. Translation gives CASRPTDRWEQYF.

In the case of this clone: One junction end does not reproduce the germline sequence, and a read error may be involved. The chain combines TRBV9 with TRBJ1-2; TRBD1 agrees at 8 bases. The CDR3 covers 11 residues. Germline V gives CDR1 SGDLS, CDR2 YYNGEE. The CDR3 reads CASSAGQAFVF. CDR3 sequence (DNA): TGTGCCAGCAGCGCGGGACAGGCATTCGTCTTC.

This chain links TRBV27 with TRBJ2-7; 7 nucleotides line up with TRBD2. The trim removed 6 bases at V and 3 bases at J, leaving 5 bases unmatched. CDR3 length: 13 residues. In germline, CDR1 is MNHEY, CDR2 SMNVEV (reference sequence). CDR3 in amino acids: CASRMTGGYEQYF. The DNA for the CDR3 is TGTGCCAGCAGGATGACGGGGGGCTACGAGCAGTACTTC.

The V call is TRBV24-1, the J call TRBJ1-5, with 7 bases matching TRBD1. V trimming: 3 bases; J trimming: 5 bases; junction bases outside the gene matches: 9. The germline gives CDR1 KGHDR, CDR2 SFDVKD. The CDR3 has 16 amino acids. CDR3 amino acids: CATSDQQGIDDQPQHF. The CDR3 DNA reads TGTGCCACCAGTGATCAACAGGGGATTGACGATCAGCCCCAGCATTTT.

The rearrangement uses TRBV10-1 and TRBJ2-5, with a weak D call TRBD1 (6 bases). Germline values: CDR1 WNHNN, CDR2 SYGVQD (reference sequence). The ends were cut back, 8 bases at V and 0 bases at J, with 10 bases in the middle. This CDR3 has 13 residues. The CDR3 is CASRRQDQETQYF. As DNA, the CDR3 is TGCGCCAGCCGAAGACAGGACCAAGAGACCCAGTACTTC.

The chain has TRBV6-1 and TRBJ2-7, with TRBD2 as a possible D gene (5 bases). Trimming cost V 2 bases and J 6 bases, with 17 bases left between them. The CDR3 covers 15 residues. Looked up from germline, CDR1 is MNHNS and CDR2 is SASEGT. The CDR3 here is CASSELGVSTGEQYF. The CDR3 DNA reads TGTGCCAGCAGTGAACTCGGGGTCTCTACGGGCGAGCAGTACTTC.

In nucleotides, the CDR3 is TGTGCCGCCTCCGACATTGTATATGGCTACACCTTC. Encoded protein: CAASDIVYGYTF. The V call is TRBV10-3, the J call TRBJ1-2; no reliable D call. The CDR3 length is 12 residues. Germline V gives CDR1 ENHRY, CDR2 SYGVKD. V lost 11 bases and J lost 5, with 15 bases in between.

This rearrangement joins TRBV18 to TRBJ2-3, with D perhaps matching TRBD2 (5 bases). This CDR3 comprises 14 residues. From germline, CDR1 is KGHSH and CDR2 LQKENI. The V end was cut by 3 bases, the J end by 4 bases, with 11 bases between. The CDR3 loop is CASSPPGVADTQYF. The CDR3 nucleotides are TGTGCCAGCTCACCTCCCGGGGTGGCAGATACGCAGTATTTT.

The V and J genes are TRBV19 and TRBJ2-5; perhaps TRBD2 as D (6 bases). CDR3 length: 16 amino acids. CDR1 and CDR2 from the germline V gene are LNHDA and SQIVND (reference sequence). The ends were cut back, 5 bases at V and 0 bases at J, with 16 bases in the middle. In DNA, the CDR3 is TGTGCCAGTAGTCCTCGGCATAGCGGACACCAAGAGACCCAGTACTTC. Amino acid sequence: CASSPRHSGHQETQYF.

The gene calls are TRBV15 and TRBJ1-2, with D unclear. The CDR3 length is 13 residues. V was clipped by 0 bases and J by 4 bases, with 6 bases between them. From germline, CDR1 is LNHNV and CDR2 YYDKDF (reference sequence). CDR3 region: CATSREGSYGYTF. The CDR3 DNA reads TGTGCCACCAGCAGAGAAGGGAGCTATGGCTACACCTTC.

The chain uses TRBV28 and TRBJ1-1, with 7 bases that match TRBD1. The CDR3 covers 15 residues. Germline CDR1 MDHEN, CDR2 SYDVKM. V was clipped by 4 bases and J by 1 base; unmatched bases: 6. As DNA, the CDR3 is TGTGCCAGCAGTTCGGAAGGGACAGCGAACACTGAAGCTTTCTTT. Its translation: CASSSEGTANTEAFF.

The rearrangement uses TRBV19 and TRBJ1-5; unclear D gene. Germline loops: CDR1 LNHDA, CDR2 SQIVND (reference sequence). CDR3 length: 16 residues. V was cut by 5 bases and J by 0 bases, with 14 bases left in between. This CDR3 reads CASSRDSVYSNQPQHF. CDR3 DNA sequence: TGTGCCAGTAGTCGAGACTCGGTGTATAGCAATCAGCCCCAGCATTTT.

V usage is TRBV19 and J usage is TRBJ1-2; D gene uncertain. CDR1 LNHDA and CDR2 SQIVND come from the germline V gene (reference sequence). V was trimmed by 3 bases and J by 2 bases, leaving 10 bases between them. The CDR3 loop spans 14 amino acids. CDR3 nucleotide sequence: TGTGCCAGTAGTATGCAGGTCCGGAACTATGGCTACACCTTC. Translating gives CASSMQVRNYGYTF.

This CDR3 reads CASSSQDRSAFYGYTF. In DNA, the CDR3 is TGTGCCAGTAGTTCCCAGGACAGGAGCGCGTTCTATGGCTACACCTTC. This chain connects TRBV19 to TRBJ1-2; the match to TRBD1 covers 7 bases. Trimming took 5 bases from V and 4 from J; bases not matched to a gene: 13. The CDR3 spans 16 residues. Germline V CDR1 and CDR2: LNHDA, SQIVND (reference sequence).

The V gene is TRBV3-1 (or the pseudogene TRBV3-2), the J gene TRBJ1-2; D unclear. The length of the CDR3 is 14 residues. The germline CDR1 and CDR2 sequences are LGHDT and YNNKEL (reference sequence). The V end was cut by 2 bases, the J end by 8 bases, with 15 bases between. CDR3 bases: TGTGCCAGCAGCCAACCTCATGGTCGCGAAGGCTACACCTTC. As protein: CASSQPHGREGYTF.

The chain carries TRBV29-1 and TRBJ2-1; 8 positions match TRBD1. This CDR3 spans 13 amino acids. Germline CDR1 and CDR2: SQVTM and ANQGSEA. The ends lost 6 bases at V and 4 bases at J; junction bases unmatched: 5. In nucleotides, the CDR3 is TGCAGCGTAGCCCGGGACAGGTACAATGAGCAGTTCTTC. Residues: CSVARDRYNEQFF.

The CDR3 region is CASKDRVLYTEAFF. DNA for the CDR3: TGTGCCAGTAAAGACAGGGTTCTTTACACTGAAGCTTTCTTT. The V call is TRBV2, the J call TRBJ1-1; the match to TRBD1 covers 7 bases. CDR1 SNHLY and CDR2 FYNNEI come from the germline V gene. CDR3 size: 14 residues. V trimming: 9 bases; J trimming: 3 bases; junction bases outside the gene matches: 10.

This chain links TRBV30 with TRBJ2-7; D unclear. The CDR3 extends over 13 amino acids. The germline V gene encodes CDR1 GTSNPN and CDR2 SVGIG (reference sequence). The V end was cut by 5 bases, the J end by 1 base, with 12 bases between. DNA of the CDR3: TGTGCCTGGGGCGGAGTACCGTCCTACGAGCAGTACTTC. Encoded protein: CAWGGVPSYEQYF.

The J gene is TRBJ2-5, the V gene TRBV3-1 (or the pseudogene TRBV3-2); TRBD2 agrees at 10 bases. Germline loops: CDR1 LGHDT, CDR2 YNNKEL (reference sequence). With 1 base clipped from V and 0 bases from J, the junction kept 2 bases outside the gene matches. The CDR3 contains 16 residues. The CDR3 region has the DNA TGTGCCAGCAGCCAAGTAACTAGCGGGAACCAAGAGACCCAGTACTTC. Encoded protein: CASSQVTSGNQETQYF.